These 27 T cell receptor beta chains share one sample of origin, sequenced in a study of technical replicates of blood from four donors. Generated by immunoSEQ multiplex PCR, the TCRdb table keeps only in-frame clones and is missing some. In the table there are more than 65,000 clones, around 97% of which are singletons. Sequencing was performed on T cells isolated from PBMCs. The receptor set was obtained from a human donor in good health.

CDR3 nucleotides: TGTGCCAGCAGCCAGGGGGCGGGTAGCTCCTACGAGCAGTACTTC. It is translated as CASSQGAGSSYEQYF. The J gene is TRBJ2-7, the V gene TRBV9; 8 nucleotides agree with TRBD1. Germline V CDR1 and CDR2: SGDLS, YYNGEE. J lost 0 bases, V lost 4 bases, and 6 bases had no gene match. The CDR3 has 15 residues. The variable domain in full, completed from reference TRBV9 and TRBJ2-7, reads DSGVTQTPKHLITATGQRVTLRCSPRSGDLSVYWYQQSLDQGLQFLIQYYNGEERAKGNILERFSAQQFPDLHSELNLSSLELGDSALYFCASSQGAGSSYEQYFGPGTRLTVT.

The chain joins TRBV20-1 to TRBJ1-2, with TRBD1 matching 7 bases. Trimming removed 6 bases from V and 8 bases from J; junction bases left unmatched: 6. This CDR3 is built from 11 residues. Germline assignment: CDR1 DFQATT and CDR2 SNEGSKA (reference sequence). The CDR3 protein is CSAWTGGGYTF. CDR3 coding DNA: TGCAGTGCATGGACAGGAGGCGGCTACACCTTC.

V usage is TRBV9 and J usage is TRBJ2-7; TRBD2 aligns across 7 bases. The CDR3 has 15 amino acids. The junction had 3 bases not matched to a gene; V was cut back by 0 bases and J by 0 bases. The germline V gene encodes CDR1 SGDLS and CDR2 YYNGEE. The DNA for the CDR3 is TGTGCCAGCAGCGTAGCGGCGGGAGCCTCCTACGAGCAGTACTTC. This sequence encodes CASSVAAGASYEQYF.

The chain couples TRBV19 to TRBJ2-1; TRBD2 matches at 11 bases. The CDR3 loop spans 15 amino acids. The junction had 6 bases not matched to a gene; V was cut back by 2 bases and J by 9 bases. From germline, CDR1 is LNHDA and CDR2 SQIVND (reference sequence). CDR3 protein: CASSIQASGRFEQFF. The CDR3 DNA reads as TGTGCCAGTAGTATACAGGCTAGCGGGAGGTTTGAGCAGTTCTTC. Full variable domain (remainder filled in from reference TRBV19 and TRBJ2-1): DGGITQSPKYLFRKEGQNVTLSCEQNLNHDAMYWYRQDPGQGLRLIYYSQIVNDFQKGDIAEGYSVSREKKESFPLTVTSAQKNPTAFYLCASSIQASGRFEQFFGPGTRLTVL.

The rearrangement uses TRBV28 and TRBJ1-5, with D perhaps matching TRBD1 (5 bases). Germline CDR1 and CDR2: MDHEN and SYDVKM. The CDR3 loop spans 16 amino acids. Trimming cost V 0 bases and J 0 bases, with 9 bases left between them. The CDR3 nucleotides read TGTGCCAGCAGTTTATGGGGGCGGGGTAGCAATCAGCCCCAGCATTTT. As protein: CASSLWGRGSNQPQHF.

The gene calls are TRBV20-1 and TRBJ1-1; no clear D. V shed 5 bases and J shed 11 bases, with 15 bases lying between them. Germline V gives CDR1 DFQATT, CDR2 SNEGSKA (reference sequence). The CDR3 runs 11 residues. The CDR3 spells CSAWAGWEAFF. CDR3 DNA: TGCAGTGCTTGGGCAGGTTGGGAGGCTTTCTTT.

This clone appeared once. The rearrangement uses TRBV7-3 and TRBJ2-7; maybe TRBD1 (6 bases). V was trimmed by 2 bases and J by 5 bases, leaving 16 bases between them. This CDR3 has 15 amino acids. Germline assignment: CDR1 SGHTA and CDR2 FQGTGA. The CDR3 DNA reads as TGTGCCAGCAGCTTACATGGGCAGGGGAACCACGAGCAGTACTTC. This encodes CASSLHGQGNHEQYF.

The chain combines TRBV11-3 with TRBJ1-4; 9 bases are shared with TRBD1. The CDR3 runs 16 residues. Germline CDR1 reads SGHNT; CDR2 reads YENEEA. The V and J ends lost 4 bases and 7 bases, in that order; junction bases with no gene match: 10. The chain's CDR3 is CASSSVSRTGVEKLFF. CDR3 coding DNA: TGTGCCAGCAGCTCAGTTTCACGGACAGGGGTTGAAAAACTGTTTTTT.

The chain carries TRBV11-3 and TRBJ2-3; D possibly corresponds to TRBD1 (5 bases). CDR3 length: 16 amino acids. Trimming pared 5 bases from V and 3 bases from J, leaving 18 bases between. Per germline, CDR1 SGHNT and CDR2 YENEEA. The CDR3 region is CASSGRGHQRTDTQYF. Here the CDR3 DNA reads TGTGCCAGCAGCGGTCGCGGACACCAGAGAACAGATACGCAGTATTTT.

This chain joins TRBV7-9 and TRBJ1-2, with D possibly matching TRBD1 (6 bases). The ends were cut back, 5 bases at V and 8 bases at J, with 15 bases in the middle. CDR3 length: 13 residues. The V gene's germline CDR1 is SEHNR and CDR2 FQNEAQ (reference sequence). As DNA, the CDR3 is TGTGCCAGCAGCCCCCGTAACGACAGGGGCTACACCTTC. Protein: CASSPRNDRGYTF.

The chain is built from TRBV7-3 and TRBJ2-1, with 9 bases fitting TRBD1. The CDR3 contains 13 residues. In germline, CDR1 is SGHTA, CDR2 FQGTGA. Trimming removed 3 bases from V and 10 bases from J; junction bases left unmatched: 4. CDR3 DNA: TGTGCCAGCAGCTTGACAGGGGGGCAGGAGCAGTTCTTC. Residues: CASSLTGGQEQFF.

V usage is TRBV11-2 and J usage is TRBJ2-3; 13 nucleotides match TRBD2. J lost 6 bases, V lost 0 bases, and 3 bases had no gene match. CDR1 and CDR2 (germline): SGHAT, FQNNGV. The CDR3 extends over 16 amino acids. CDR3 nucleotide sequence: TGTGCCAGCAGCTTAGAACTAGCGGGAGGGTGGGATACGCAGTATTTT. Translated, it gives CASSLELAGGWDTQYF.

This chain uses TRBV29-1 with TRBJ1-2; possible D gene TRBD1, 6 bases. Between the trimmed V and J ends, which lost 2 bases and 3 bases, there was a span of 13 bases. This CDR3 comprises 14 residues. Germline V gene sequence: CDR1 SQVTM, CDR2 ANQGSEA. CDR3 in amino acids: CSVERGGRDYGYTF. DNA of the CDR3: TGCAGCGTTGAACGGGGGGGCAGGGACTATGGCTACACCTTC.

This rearrangement joins TRBV7-6 to TRBJ2-7, with D perhaps matching TRBD2 (6 bases). Germline values: CDR1 SGHVS, CDR2 FNYEAQ. Trimming pared 5 bases from V and 2 bases from J, leaving 16 bases between. This CDR3 comprises 15 residues. DNA of the CDR3: TGTGCCAGCAGCCCCCAGGGACTGGTCGCCTACGAGCAGTACTTC. It translates to CASSPQGLVAYEQYF.

This rearrangement joins TRBV27 to TRBJ1-1; D is unresolved. This CDR3 has 12 amino acids. Between the trimmed V and J ends, which lost 5 bases and 1 base, there was a span of 5 bases. In germline, CDR1 is MNHEY, CDR2 SMNVEV (reference sequence). DNA of the CDR3: TGTGCCAGCAGTGAGGGGAACACTGAAGCTTTCTTT. As protein: CASSEGNTEAFF.

The chain uses TRBV7-2 and TRBJ2-5, with a weak D call TRBD1 (6 bases). Per the germline V gene, CDR1 is SGHTA and CDR2 is FQGNSA. This CDR3 is built from 13 residues. With 4 bases removed from V and 4 bases from J, the gap between germline ends came to 10 bases. The CDR3 spells CASSSTGLETQYF. CDR3 DNA sequence: TGTGCCAGCAGCTCCACAGGGTTAGAGACCCAGTACTTC.

CDR3 bases: TGTGCCAGCAGTAAATCACCGCTACCCTCCTACGAGCAGTACTTC. Translating it yields CASSKSPLPSYEQYF. The rearrangement joins TRBV27 to TRBJ2-7; D unresolved. The CDR3 extends over 15 amino acids. Trimming removed 5 bases from V and 0 bases from J, with 14 bases in between. In germline, CDR1 is MNHEY, CDR2 SMNVEV (reference sequence).

This chain links TRBV7-9 with TRBJ2-3, with 7 bases matching TRBD2. Trimming cost V 4 bases and J 0 bases; bases outside gene matches: 7. The CDR3 is 16 amino acids. Germline V CDR1 and CDR2: SEHNR, FQNEAQ (reference sequence). The CDR3 sequence is CASSSALGGSTDTQYF. The CDR3 nucleotides are TGTGCCAGCAGCTCCGCCCTGGGAGGGAGCACAGATACGCAGTATTTT.

Notes on this clone: At the DNA level, this CDR3 is encoded by other sequences in the same sample as well. The rearrangement joins TRBV30 to TRBJ1-5, with 9 bases lining up with TRBD1. Germline V gene lookup returns CDR1 GTSNPN and CDR2 SVGIG (reference sequence). After removal of 3 bases from V and 4 bases from J, the junction contained 1 base not matched to a gene. The CDR3 has 13 residues. The chain's CDR3 is CAWRTGGNQPQHF. CDR3 nucleotides: TGTGCCTGGAGGACAGGGGGAAATCAGCCCCAGCATTTT.

This sequence joins TRBV25-1 and TRBJ2-5; TRBD2 agrees at 10 bases. This CDR3 spans 15 amino acids. V shed 6 bases, J shed 1 base, and the junction held 5 bases outside the gene matches. Germline V gives CDR1 MGHDK, CDR2 SYGVNS. The CDR3 loop reads CASSGGTSVQETQYF. CDR3 coding DNA: TGTGCCAGCAGCGGAGGGACTAGCGTCCAAGAGACCCAGTACTTC. Variable domain in full (rest from reference TRBV25-1 and TRBJ2-5): EADIYQTPRYLVIGTGKKITLECSQTMGHDKMYWYQQDPGMELHLIHYSYGVNSTEKGDLSSESTVSRIRTEHFPLTLESARPSHTSQYLCASSGGTSVQETQYFGPGTRLLVL.

CDR3 in amino acids: CASSPTPTSGSYEQYF. The CDR3 DNA sequence: TGCGCCAGCAGCCCGACCCCCACTAGCGGCTCCTACGAGCAGTACTTC. This chain connects TRBV4-3 to TRBJ2-7; 8 nucleotides line up with TRBD2. The V gene's germline CDR1 is LGHNA and CDR2 YSLEER. The CDR3 is made up of 16 amino acids. The V segment lost 4 bases and the J segment 0 bases; nucleotides outside the gene matches: 8.

The V gene is TRBV7-9, the J gene TRBJ2-5; a possible D gene is TRBD2 (6 bases). CDR1 is SEHNR, CDR2 FQNEAQ, per germline (reference sequence). The CDR3 sequence is 14 residues long. V was pared by 3 bases and J by 1 base, with 9 bases between. CDR3 residues: CASSFFGSQETQYF. In DNA, the CDR3 is TGTGCCAGCAGCTTTTTCGGGAGCCAAGAGACCCAGTACTTC.

The chain is built from TRBV10-2 and TRBJ2-7; 7 positions match TRBD2. Germline lookup yields CDR1 WSHSY and CDR2 SAAADI. The CDR3 covers 14 residues. The CDR3 loop reads CVLAGTKSSYEQYF. CDR3 in DNA: TGCGTCCTAGCAGGGACTAAAAGCTCCTACGAGCAGTACTTC.

The CDR3 sequence: CASSLVSGGGYTF. DNA for the CDR3: TGTGCCAGCAGCTTAGTGTCCGGGGGTGGCTACACCTTC. The chain joins TRBV7-6 to TRBJ1-2, with a possible D match to TRBD1 (5 bases). Germline V gene sequence: CDR1 SGHVS, CDR2 FNYEAQ. Trimming shortened V by 1 base and J by 7 bases, and 10 bases separated the two germline ends. The CDR3 spans 13 residues.

The table lists this clone with a few counts. This sequence joins TRBV19 and TRBJ1-2, with 12 bases fitting TRBD1. There are 17 residues in the CDR3. The V and J ends lost 0 bases and 8 bases, in that order; junction bases with no gene match: 10. The germline CDR1 and CDR2 sequences are LNHDA and SQIVND (reference sequence). CDR3 residues: CASSIEWDRGRRQGYTF. The CDR3 coding sequence is TGTGCCAGTAGTATAGAGTGGGACAGGGGGCGACGGCAGGGCTACACCTTC.

The gene calls are TRBV4-1 and TRBJ2-7; D might be TRBD2 (5 bases). V dropped 1 base and J dropped 5 bases, with 9 bases sitting between them. The CDR3 totals 13 residues. In germline, CDR1 is MGHRA, CDR2 YSYEKL. The CDR3 DNA reads as TGCGCCAGCAGCCAAGGGTTGGGAGACGAGCAGTACTTC. This codes for CASSQGLGDEQYF.

This clone was recorded only once. The chain links TRBV6-6 to TRBJ2-2; D is unresolved. The CDR3 runs to 15 residues. V dropped 2 bases and J dropped 0 bases, with 7 bases sitting between them. Germline V gives CDR1 MNHNY, CDR2 SVGAGI (reference sequence). The CDR3 region has the DNA TGTGCCAGCAGTTACACGGAGCCGAACACCGGGGAGCTGTTTTTT. Protein sequence: CASSYTEPNTGELFF.